This paragraph covers one T cell receptor beta chain sequence. Clones were sequenced by immunoSEQ multiplex PCR, and TCRdb holds only the in-frame ones, with some missing. The sample includes almost 200,000 clones, more than 70% of them seen just once. This sample was included in a study of blood T cell repertoires in COVID-19. V shed 4 bases and J 6 bases; nucleotides not matched to a gene: 12. From germline, CDR1 is SGHRS and CDR2 YFSETQ. This CDR3 spans 16 amino acids. Source material: PBMCs or T cells enriched from blood (not recorded which). The clonotype was recovered from a woman aged 18-29 years who had recovered from COVID-19. The V gene is TRBV5-1, the J gene TRBJ2-7, with 11 bases fitting TRBD1. CDR3: CASSPQGGTGGREQYF. DNA for the CDR3: TGCGCCAGCAGCCCGCAAGGTGGGACAGGGGGTCGCGAGCAGTACTTC.